This TCR beta chain appears in the sequencing data of a study of early T cells in non-severe SARS-CoV-2 infection (dated by TCRdb to about 2021). For context, the study as a whole: Bulk RNA from unsorted whole blood was used for TCR sequencing, so alpha and beta chains could not be paired. What the authors observed across the whole study: VDJdb matching was skewed toward anti-spike CD8 responses and likely underestimated virus-specific expansions by missing private and CD4 specificities.

Here V drops 7 bases and J drops 0 bases, and the junction holds 10 bases not matched to any gene. Reading the germline V gene gives CDR1 SQVTM and CDR2 ANQGSEA. CDR3 length: 15 amino acids, cysteine to phenylalanine. The entry retains the CDR3 DNA only, 45 bases that are in frame from base 1. The library was built by means of 5' RACE. Sequenced using a NextSeq 500. Unique molecular identifiers were attached to individual cDNA molecules in the TCR library protocol so that sequencing error and PCR bias could be corrected. Both TCR alpha and beta chains were sequenced, and tight co-correlation was observed between alpha and beta sequence abundances in each sample. The study's own analysis went as follows. Decombinator V4 was used to perform V gene, J gene and CDR3 annotation of TCR sequences. Expanded TCRs were defined as changing significantly between any two time points under a Poisson model with p below 0.0001. TCR abundances were normalised to the total number of TCRs sequenced per sample and expressed as counts per million. TRAV1-2 paired with TRAJ12, TRAJ20 or TRAJ33 defined MAIT TCRs, while TRAV10 paired with TRAJ18 defined iNKT TCRs. VDJdb, accessed 1 November 2021, was searched for CMV, EBV and SARS-CoV-2 annotated TCRs, with TCRs annotated for multiple antigens excluded. TCRdb reran the public reads through fastp at Q25 and MiXCR, keeping productive beta chains. Identical CDR3 proteins give one entry, which carries the most common genes and DNA. None of the V and J calls come from the authors' own analysis; TCRdb made them. The sample table contains around 44,000 distinct CDR3 sequences; only one count was recorded for over 7.5% of them. The ten largest clonotypes hold 7.5% to 9% of the sample.

A case-control design nested within a healthcare worker cohort in London, UK, was used, with weekly nasopharyngeal swab PCR tests and blood sampling performed. Between 23 and 31 March 2020, the week of the UK lockdown, healthcare workers were enrolled and then followed up weekly for as long as 16 weeks. This clonotype was seen ten or more times. Which antigen it targets is not known. No per-base quality is available; no much larger clone lies one base away. Sequenced material: whole blood. This TCR came from an adult who was a healthcare worker with PCR-confirmed SARS-CoV-2 infection or an uninfected control (not recorded which). Recombination linked TRBV29-1 to TRBJ2-3, with 7 central nucleotides matching TRBD2. The DNA reads TGCAGCGCTCCTTCAGCGGGGACTAGCACAGATACGCAGTATTTT. It codes for CSAPSAGTSTDTQYF.